A selection of T cell receptor beta chains follows, all from one sample in a study of blood T cell repertoires in COVID-19. Clones were read by immunoSEQ multiplex PCR, and TCRdb kept only the in-frame ones, dropping some. The sample holds roughly 110,000 clones, less than 90% seen once. Sequencing was performed on peripheral blood. The receptors were gathered from a human donor in a cohort sampled during active COVID-19. CDR3s include the opening cysteine and the closing phenylalanine or tryptophan. The D gene is left open where the match is weak. Where a row states a size, it is once, few, many or the class of an expanded clone; other rows omit it.

size | J | V | D | DNA | CDR3
- | TRBJ2-3 | TRBV6-2/TRBV6-3 | - | TGTGCCAGCAGTGACGTAGCGGATAGCACAGATACGCAGTATTTT | CASSDVADSTDTQYF
- | TRBJ1-2 | TRBV27 | TRBD1 | TGTGCCAGTCAGGGGGCCGGGATGTTTGGCTACACCTTC | CASQGAGMFGYTF
- | TRBJ1-1 | TRBV10-3 | TRBD1 | TGTGCCATCAGTGGGGACAGGGGTTGGGGTGAAGCTTTCTTT | CAISGDRGWGEAFF
few | TRBJ1-5 | TRBV19 | TRBD1 | TGTGCCAGTACCAAATATCCAGGACAGGGATATAGCAATCAGCCCCAGCATTTT | CASTKYPGQGYSNQPQHF
- | TRBJ2-1 | TRBV9 | TRBD2 | TGTGCCAGCAGCGGCCCGGGAGGGCCTGGGGTTACTGAGCAGTTCTTC | CASSGPGGPGVTEQFF
few | TRBJ2-5 | TRBV27 | - | TGTGCCAGCAGCCCCGGGGTACTCTCAGAGACCCAGTACTTC | CASSPGVLSETQYF
- | TRBJ1-2 | TRBV7-3 | - | TGTGCCAGCAGCTTAGGGGGCGGCTCCTATGGCTACACCTTC | CASSLGGGSYGYTF
- | TRBJ1-4 | TRBV30 | - | TGTGCCTGGAGTGCGGGATGGGGGGAAGTTGCAACTAATGAAAAACTGTTTTTT | CAWSAGWGEVATNEKLFF
- | TRBJ2-5 | TRBV5-1 | TRBD2 | TGCGCCAGCAGGCCCCACCTTGGAGTAGCGGGTAGATGGGAGACCCAGTACTTC | CASRPHLGVAGRWETQYF
- | TRBJ1-5 | TRBV7-9 | TRBD1 | TGTGCCAGCAGCCCGGGACAGGGCAATCAGCCCCAGCATTTT | CASSPGQGNQPQHF
- | TRBJ1-6 | TRBV29-1 | - | TGCAGCGTTGGCGAGGACACGGCCTCGCCCCTCCACTTT | CSVGEDTASPLHF
- | TRBJ2-3 | TRBV5-6 | TRBD1 | TGTGCCAGCAGCCCAGGGACAGGGGCAGATACGCAGTATTTT | CASSPGTGADTQYF
- | TRBJ2-1 | TRBV2 | TRBD2 | TGTGCCAGCAGGGGGGGACTAGCGCCTTACAATGAGCAGTTCTTC | CASRGGLAPYNEQFF
- | TRBJ2-5 | TRBV7-9 | TRBD2 | TGTGCCGGGAGCGGGGGCCTACAAGAGACCCAGTACTTC | CAGSGGLQETQYF
- | TRBJ2-7 | TRBV27 | - | TGTGCCAGCAGTTCGGGGACAACCTACGAGCAGTACTTC | CASSSGTTYEQYF
- | TRBJ1-1 | TRBV12-3/TRBV12-4 | - | TGTGCCAGCAGTTTGGTGACGGGCACTGAAGCTTTCTTT | CASSLVTGTEAFF
- | TRBJ1-5 | TRBV10-3 | - | TGTGCCATCAGCTTGGACAGCCTAGGCAATCAGCCCCAGCATTTT | CAISLDSLGNQPQHF
- | TRBJ2-6 | TRBV7-2 | TRBD1 | TGTGCCAGCAGCTCAAATACAGGGGCGCAGGGGGCCAACGTCCTGACTTTC | CASSSNTGAQGANVLTF
- | TRBJ1-1 | TRBV19 | - | TGTGCCAGTAGTACAACCCACGGGGGAGGAACTGAAGCTTTCTTT | CASSTTHGGGTEAFF
- | TRBJ2-1 | TRBV4-3 | TRBD2 | TGCGCCAGCAGCCAAGAAACTAGCGGGAGAAGTCAGTTCTTC | CASSQETSGRSQFF
- | TRBJ2-1 | TRBV18 | TRBD2 | TGTGCCAGCTCTCCGCCGGGACTAGCGGAGATAAATGAGCAGTTCTTC | CASSPPGLAEINEQFF
- | TRBJ2-3 | TRBV6-6 | - | TGTGCCAGCAGCTTAACAGATACGCAGTATTTT | CASSLTDTQYF
- | TRBJ2-5 | TRBV18 | TRBD1 | TGTGCCAGCTCATTCGGACAGGCCGCCGACAAAAGGTCAGGCGGTGAGACCCAGTACTTC | CASSFGQAADKRSGGETQYF
once | TRBJ2-7 | TRBV6-5 | TRBD1 | TGTGCCAGCGGAAGAGGACAGGGGAGCAACGAGCAGTACTTC | CASGRGQGSNEQYF
- | TRBJ2-2 | TRBV27 | - | TGTGCCAGCAGCGTTCTAACGAACACCGGGGAGCTGTTTTTT | CASSVLTNTGELFF
- | TRBJ2-1 | TRBV6-2/TRBV6-3 | TRBD2 | TGTGCCAGCAGTCCCCTGACTAGCTCCGGGGGGAATGAGCAGTTCTTC | CASSPLTSSGGNEQFF
once | TRBJ1-4 | TRBV7-9 | TRBD1 | TGTGCCAGCAGCTTAATTGCTGGGGGCAGGGGGCAGGAAAAACTGTTTTTT | CASSLIAGGRGQEKLFF
- | TRBJ2-1 | TRBV19 | - | TGTGCCAGTACTAAGGGAGACCCCTACAATGAGCAGTTCTTC | CASTKGDPYNEQFF
- | TRBJ1-2 | TRBV5-4 | TRBD1 | TGTGCCAGCAGCCCGCAGGACAGGGTGGACTATGGCTACACCTTC | CASSPQDRVDYGYTF
- | TRBJ1-2 | TRBV7-9 | - | TGTGCCAGCAGCCCTTCTTGGGGACTTGGCTATGGCTACACCTTC | CASSPSWGLGYGYTF
- | TRBJ2-4 | TRBV10-3 | TRBD1 | TGTGCCATCAGTGATGGTCCGGGACAGGGTTACATTCAGTACTTC | CAISDGPGQGYIQYF
- | TRBJ1-5 | TRBV19 | - | TGTGCCAGTAGTGCGGACAAGTGGGAACAGCCCCAGCATTTT | CASSADKWEQPQHF
- | TRBJ2-7 | TRBV18 | - | TGTGCCAGCTCACCACAGGGACAAACCTACGAGCAGTACTTC | CASSPQGQTYEQYF
few | TRBJ2-5 | TRBV7-7 | TRBD2 | TGTGCCAGCAGCTCGGAGCGGGGGACCCAAATGGAGGGCCAGTACTTC | CASSSERGTQMEGQYF
once | TRBJ2-1 | TRBV6-2/TRBV6-3 | - | TGTGCCAGCAGTTACTCGTTGTCGGCTAGCCCGGGTGGAAGCTCCTACAATGAGCAGTTCTTC | CASSYSLSASPGGSSYNEQFF
- | TRBJ2-1 | TRBV28 | TRBD2 | TGTGCCAGCAGTTGGAACGGGAGGGGGAATGAGCAGTTCTTC | CASSWNGRGNEQFF
- | TRBJ2-1 | TRBV21-1 | - | TGTGCCAGCAGCAACGGCCTAGCGGGGGACAATGAGCAGTTCTTC | CASSNGLAGDNEQFF
- | TRBJ2-1 | TRBV3-1/TRBV3-2 | TRBD2 | TGTGCCAGCAGCCAAGGGCTAGCGGGCTCCTACAATGAGCAGTTCTTC | CASSQGLAGSYNEQFF
- | TRBJ2-1 | TRBV23-1 | - | TGCGCCAGCAGTCACTCTGATCCCGGCAATGAGCAGTTCTTC | CASSHSDPGNEQFF